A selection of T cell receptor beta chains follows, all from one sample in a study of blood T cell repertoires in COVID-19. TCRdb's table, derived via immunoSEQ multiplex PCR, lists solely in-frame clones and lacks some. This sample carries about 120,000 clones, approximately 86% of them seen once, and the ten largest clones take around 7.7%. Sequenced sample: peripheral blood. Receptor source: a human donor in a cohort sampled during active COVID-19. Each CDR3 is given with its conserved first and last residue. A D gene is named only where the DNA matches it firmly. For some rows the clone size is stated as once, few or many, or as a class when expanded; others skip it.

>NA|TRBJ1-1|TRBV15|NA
CATSRDYVGEGTEAFF
TGTGCCACCAGCAGAGATTATGTGGGGGAGGGCACTGAAGCTTTCTTT
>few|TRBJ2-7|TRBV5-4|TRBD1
CASSPGGQVAYEQYF
TGTGCCAGCAGCCCAGGCGGACAGGTTGCGTACGAGCAGTACTTC
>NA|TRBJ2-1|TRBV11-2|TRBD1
CASSSRTGGVNEQFF
TGTGCCAGCAGCTCTCGGACAGGGGGCGTCAATGAGCAGTTCTTC
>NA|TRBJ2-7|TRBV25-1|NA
CASREGFVPYEQYF
TGTGCCAGCAGGGAGGGGTTCGTGCCCTACGAGCAGTACTTC
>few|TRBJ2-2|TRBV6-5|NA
CASSYGGWSNTGELFF
TGTGCCAGCAGTTACGGGGGGTGGTCGAACACCGGGGAGCTGTTTTTT
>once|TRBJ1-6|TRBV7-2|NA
CASSLRDTDSPLHF
TGTGCCAGCAGCTTACGAGACACGGATTCACCCCTCCACTTT
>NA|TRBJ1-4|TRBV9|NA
CASSVGWSNEKLFF
TGTGCCAGCAGCGTCGGGTGGAGTAATGAAAAACTGTTTTTT
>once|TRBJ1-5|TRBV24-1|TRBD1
CATSDLGQKSNQPQHF
TGTGCCACCAGTGACTTGGGACAGAAAAGCAATCAGCCCCAGCATTTT
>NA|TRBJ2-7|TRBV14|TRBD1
CASSHRDRLYEQYF
TGTGCCAGCAGCCACCGGGACAGGCTCTACGAGCAGTACTTC
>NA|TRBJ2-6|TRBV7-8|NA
CASTGSGANVLTF
TGTGCCAGCACGGGCTCTGGGGCCAACGTCCTGACTTTC
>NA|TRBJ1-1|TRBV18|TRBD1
CASSRTGVNTEAFF
TGTGCCAGCTCACGGACAGGGGTTAACACTGAAGCTTTCTTT
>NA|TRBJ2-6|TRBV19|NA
CASSNFASSGANVLTF
TGTGCCAGTAGTAATTTTGCTAGCTCTGGGGCCAACGTCCTGACTTTC
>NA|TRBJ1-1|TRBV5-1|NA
CASSLNFLGNTEAFF
TGCGCCAGCAGCTTGAACTTCTTGGGCAACACTGAAGCTTTCTTT
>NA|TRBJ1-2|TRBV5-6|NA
CASTEQGTNYGYTF
TGTGCCAGCACCGAACAGGGCACTAACTATGGCTACACCTTC
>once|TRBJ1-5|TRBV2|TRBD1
CASSETRGANQPQHF
TGTGCCAGCAGTGAAACCAGGGGGGCAAATCAGCCCCAGCATTTT
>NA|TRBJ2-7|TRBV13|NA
CASSLQGGSYEQYF
TGTGCCAGCAGCTTGCAGGGGGGTTCCTACGAGCAGTACTTC
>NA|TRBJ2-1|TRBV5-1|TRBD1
CASSWNRGYEQFF
TGCGCCAGCAGCTGGAACAGGGGGTATGAGCAGTTCTTC
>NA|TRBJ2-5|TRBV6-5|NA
CASSSLRQVQETQYF
TGTGCCAGCAGTTCTCTCCGACAGGTCCAAGAGACCCAGTACTTC
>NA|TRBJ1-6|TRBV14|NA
CASSRFRAGQNSPLHF
TGTGCCAGCAGCCGTTTTAGGGCAGGGCAAAATTCACCCCTCCACTTT
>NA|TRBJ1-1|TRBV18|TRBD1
CASSTQGVRTEAFF
TGTGCCAGCTCAACCCAGGGGGTCCGTACTGAAGCTTTCTTT
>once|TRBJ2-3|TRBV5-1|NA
CASSTDNTQYF
TGCGCCAGCAGCACTGACAATACGCAGTATTTT
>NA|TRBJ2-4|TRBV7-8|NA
CASSPRGREPMGNIQYF
TGTGCCAGCAGCCCTAGGGGGAGGGAACCTATGGGCAACATTCAGTACTTC
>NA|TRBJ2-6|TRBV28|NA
CASRVHGGANVLTF
TGTGCCAGCAGGGTCCACGGTGGGGCCAACGTCCTGACTTTC
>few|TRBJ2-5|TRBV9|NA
CASSVAGGMGETQYF
TGTGCCAGCAGCGTAGCTGGGGGGATGGGAGAGACCCAGTACTTC
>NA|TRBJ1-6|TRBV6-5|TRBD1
CASSSDRGRNSPLHF
TGTGCCAGCAGTTCGGACAGGGGGCGTAATTCACCCCTCCACTTT
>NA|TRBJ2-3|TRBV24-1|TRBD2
CATSDPAGGADTQYF
TGTGCCACCAGTGATCCAGCGGGGGGGGCAGATACGCAGTATTTT
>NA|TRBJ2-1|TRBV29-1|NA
CRAQAEQFF
TGCAGGGCGCAGGCTGAGCAGTTCTTC
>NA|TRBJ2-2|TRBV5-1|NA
CASSLDGSGTGELFF
TGCGCCAGCAGCTTGGACGGCTCGGGCACCGGGGAGCTGTTTTTT
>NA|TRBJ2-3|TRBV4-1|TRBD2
CASSYTGRGTDTQYF
TGCGCCAGCAGCTACACCGGGAGGGGCACAGATACGCAGTATTTT
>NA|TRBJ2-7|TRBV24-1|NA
CATSDDTYEQYF
TGTGCCACCAGTGATGACACCTACGAGCAGTACTTC
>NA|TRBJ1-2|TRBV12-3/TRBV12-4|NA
CASSTGTYGYTF
TGTGCCAGCAGTACAGGGACCTATGGCTACACCTTC
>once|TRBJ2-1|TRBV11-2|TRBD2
CASSLWGTSGAEQFF
TGTGCCAGCAGCTTATGGGGGACTAGCGGGGCAGAGCAGTTCTTC
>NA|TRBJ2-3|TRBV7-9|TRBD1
CASNADRVATDTQYF
TGTGCCAGCAACGCCGACAGGGTGGCTACAGATACGCAGTATTTT
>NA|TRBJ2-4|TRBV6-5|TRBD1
CASRRQGRGKNIQYF
TGTGCCAGCAGAAGACAGGGCCGCGGAAAAAACATTCAGTACTTC
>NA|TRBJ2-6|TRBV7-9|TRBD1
CASSIQGAGANVLTF
TGTGCCAGCAGCATCCAGGGGGCCGGGGCCAACGTCCTGACTTTC
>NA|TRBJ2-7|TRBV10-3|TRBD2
CAISESLAGRYEQYF
TGTGCCATCAGTGAGTCCCTAGCGGGAAGGTACGAGCAGTACTTC
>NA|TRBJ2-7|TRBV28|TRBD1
CASSQWTGGFRNEQYF
TGTGCCAGCAGTCAATGGACAGGAGGATTTAGAAACGAGCAGTACTTC
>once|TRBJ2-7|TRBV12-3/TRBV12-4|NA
CASTTPGNYEQYF
TGTGCCAGCACTACCCCAGGGAACTACGAGCAGTACTTC
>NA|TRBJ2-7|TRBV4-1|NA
CASSQGGVGSYEQYF
TGCGCCAGCAGCCAAGGGGGGGTCGGATCCTACGAGCAGTACTTC
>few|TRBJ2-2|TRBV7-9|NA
CASSHPRELRNTGELFF
TGTGCCAGCAGCCACCCCCGGGAGCTTAGGAACACCGGGGAGCTGTTTTTT
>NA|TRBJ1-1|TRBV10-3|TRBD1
CAISELGQARGEAFF
TGTGCCATCAGTGAGTTGGGACAGGCAAGGGGTGAAGCTTTCTTT